This TCR beta chain is drawn from a study of blood T cell repertoires in COVID-19 (dated by TCRdb to 2019 to 2021). Describing the broader study: The collaborator samples originated in the United States, Italy and Spain and spanned the acute and convalescent phases of COVID-19. The material from the prospective study consisted of cDNA or gDNA derived from T cells, B-cell-depleted T cells, or PBMCs. Deeply sampled blood TCRbeta repertoires from subjects exposed to, actively infected with, or recovered from COVID-19 were included in the dataset. The repertoires were released in a freely available public database meant as a resource for research on the immune response to SARS-CoV-2. The samples were drawn from two sources: the first 160 participants of the ongoing ImmuneRACE study, and 1,200 or so subjects contributed by 6 global collaborators. The sample metadata nearly always contained a de-identified subject ID, COVID-19 status, age in years and sex. Where available, HLA class I and class II types were taken from metadata supplied by the sample provider and were not determined by assay-based typing.

Concerning this clone: This clone's antigen is unknown. Base quality data are lacking; no much larger clone is found one base away.

Summary of the overall study and its limitations: The quantity of clinical and demographic metadata differed by source and by participant and was supplied without curation.

The CDR3 sequence holds 13 residues, the cysteine and phenylalanine included. Solely the CDR3 DNA is kept, with 39 bases framed from the first base. V loses 6 bases of germline sequence and J loses 6 bases, and the interval between the two ends is 15 bases. From the germline V gene (reference sequence), CDR1 is MNHEY and CDR2 is SMNVEV. TCRbeta CDR3 regions were amplified from genomic DNA using the immunoSEQ Assay, a bias-controlled multiplex PCR. Per the original workflow: The number of nucleated cells in each sample was estimated from the amplification of reference gene primers within the assay. To quantify the absolute abundance of each unique TCRbeta CDR3 rearrangement, sequence reads were collapsed and filtered. For each sample, productive Simpson clonality was calculated as the square root of Simpson's diversity index across productive rearrangements. TCRdb stores this immuneACCESS table with in-frame sequences only. Part of the clones is absent; in the studies checked, under half of the shortfall reflects unresolved V genes, and no reason is known for the rest. The V and J calls and clone size come from that table; D and trimming were worked out from the DNA. The sample data list a few hundred thousand clones, and over 75% of these were observed just once. The top ten clones comprise 1.5% to 2% of the sample.

Participants in the prospective study were aged roughly 18 to 100 years, lived in 20 to 30 United States geographic areas, and enrolled through a virtual design. In the prospective study, cohorts were assigned on the basis of participant-reported clinical history obtained from a screening survey and a study questionnaire. ImmuneRACE Cohort 3 recovered participants were defined by two consecutive negative NP/OP PCR tests, healthcare professional clearance, or symptom resolution. In the prospective study, whole blood, serum and a nasopharyngeal or oropharyngeal swab were collected from each participant by mobile phlebotomists. Prospective study participants could optionally give additional blood draws and questionnaires over an approximately two-month period. Before DNA extraction, prospective study blood samples were shipped either frozen or at room temperature.

Material: PBMCs or T cells enriched from blood (not recorded which). The sequence derives from a woman between 40 and 55 years old who had recovered from COVID-19. The rearranged segments are TRBV27 and TRBJ2-7, with a weak D call of TRBD1 (5 bases match). CDR3 reads: CASSFGAVSEQYF. The nucleotide sequence reads TGTGCCAGCAGCTTTGGGGCTGTGAGCGAGCAGTACTTC.